Here is one T cell receptor (beta chain) with its context. Its antigen remains unidentified. No qualities accompany the bases; no much larger clone lies one base away. The CDR3 regions of human TCRbeta chains were analyzed by immunosequencing. The authors processed their data as follows. TCRs in the repertoires were matched against a reference library of SARS-CoV-2-specific TCRs that had been generated with the MIRA antigen-specificity platform. Breadth meant the fraction of unique TCRs that were SARS-CoV-2-associated, whereas depth meant the fraction of total T cells that were SARS-CoV-2-associated. Using the MIRA data, each spike-specific TCR was assigned both to the spike region to which the TCR was reactive and to a CD4 or CD8 class. Log10-transformed breadth and depth values were compared by one-way ANOVA with Sidak's multiple comparisons tests. Imported from immuneACCESS, the table was reduced by TCRdb to in-frame sequences with V and J called. These copies leave out some clones; in studies compared against another copy, an unresolved V gene accounts for under half, and the cause of the remainder is not known. V and J calls and clone size are copied from that table; D and trimming were computed from the DNA. This sample comprises around 140,000 clones, more than 80% of them detected only once. The top ten constitute around 1.6% of the sample.

From its cysteine to its phenylalanine, the CDR3 spans 14 amino acids. Solely the CDR3 DNA is kept, with 42 bases framed from the first base. The trim is 2 bases for V and 2 bases for J, with a gap of 7 bases between the germline ends. Via the germline V gene, CDR1 is MNHNS and CDR2 SASEGT. What this sample's time point label stands for: baseline before first vaccination. Samples from vaccinated people were obtained from the UK trials COV001 and COV002, which included a single-blind randomized controlled phase 2/3 trial of AZD1222 (ChAdOx1 nCoV-19) in healthy adults. For TCRbeta chain sequencing, PBMC samples from trial participants were taken at day 0 and at day 28 after the second dose. This entry belongs to a study of T cell responses to AZD1222 COVID-19 vaccine (dated by TCRdb to the early 2020s). With respect to the entire study: Because spike-specific TCR depth and breadth did not differ between the two schedules, AZD1222 recipients who got a second dose at roughly 4 weeks were pooled with those who got a second dose at roughly 12 weeks. TCR sequencing was performed for some 250 trial participants, of whom about 200 were given two doses of AZD1222 and around 25 were given two doses of MenACWY control vaccine. Trial participants were enrolled by age into subgroups of 18-55, 56-69 and 70-plus years, and around 150, 29 and 61 TCR-sequenced participants, respectively, were included in these subgroups.

Results the study describes overall, beyond this receptor: Only 5 to 7 AZD1222 recipients were SARS-CoV-2 seropositive at baseline, limiting conclusions about previously exposed vaccinees. Participants were mostly white British, with more females than males. The authors suggested clonal diversity may have been underestimated. Because no day 14 peak-response samples were available, the repertoires could be characterized only after the peak T cell response. Epitopes outside the regions mutated in the B.1.351 and B.1.1.7 variants were reportedly recognized by nearly half of the unique spike-specific TCRs. CD4 TCRs associated with the vaccine covered the entire spike protein, and the dominant responses were in regions 160-218 and 743-854. In the small 56-69-year group, the increase in depth fell short of significance, most likely because of low power. A significant rise in spike-specific TCR breadth and depth was observed after two AZD1222 doses relative to day 0 and relative to MenACWY recipients.

The chain employs TRBV6-1 and TRBJ1-5; the D gene identity is not certain. The receptor comes from an adult in good health. The source material was peripheral blood, sampled on day 0 of AZD1222 vaccination. This receptor carries the CDR3 CASSEYEGNQPQHF. The sequence in DNA is TGTGCCAGCAGTGAATATGAGGGCAATCAGCCCCAGCATTTT.